In its sample, the clone carrying this TCR beta chain was seen many times. Antigen: not known. The CDR3 consists of 16 residues. V gave up 7 bases and J gave up 5 bases; unmatched junction bases: 14. Germline V gives CDR1 SNHLY, CDR2 FYNNEI. This sample stems from a study of identical twins. Study-wide results and caveats: Not following the same donors, the study drew its conclusions from cross-sectional statistical analysis. Model-predicted out-of-frame TCR alpha sharing fell below observed values in monozygotic twins. Compared with unrelated sharing, twin-shared out-of-frame alpha sequences had more low-probability sequences.

Each CDR3 protein gets one entry after TCRdb re-called the 5' RACE reads with MiXCR. The sample yields roughly 240,000 distinct CDR3 sequences, approximately 7% seen once. In addition, the sample was reused for a study of yellow fever vaccine responses in identical twins. That work contributes: Each twin's T cell response to the vaccine was reported to look partly convergent and partly personalized.

The sequenced material came from memory (CD45RO+) T cells sorted from blood. The chain links TRBV2 to TRBJ2-1; 7 positions agree with TRBD2. This clonotype originated in a woman between 18 and 29 years old in good health. CDR3 sequence (DNA): TGTGCCAGCATCTGGGCGTGGCTAGCGGATAACAATGAGCAGTTCTTC. This gives the protein CASIWAWLADNNEQFF.